What follows are 21 T cell receptor beta chains derived from one specimen sequenced in a study of tissue T cells after allogeneic stem cell transplantation. Clones were read by immunoSEQ multiplex PCR, and TCRdb kept only the in-frame ones, dropping some. Among about 22,000 clones listed, 55% to 80% were seen once. Specimen: spleen. The source is a female BALB/c mouse in good health. The strain bears MHC haplotype H2-d.

This clone was seen only once. The germline and genes are mouse ones. The read ends 1 residue before the CDR3 terminus; that terminus is restored from the germline J gene. This rearrangement joins TRBV1 to TRBJ1-1, with 9 bases identical to TRBD1. Trimming took 3 bases from V and 4 from J; bases not matched to a gene: 3. Germline V gene data show CDR1 as NSQYPW and CDR2 as LRSPGD (reference sequence). The CDR3 is 14 amino acids. The CDR3 bases that were read are TGCACCTGCAGTGCGACAGGGGGGGGCACAGAAGTCTTC. Translating gives CTCSATGGGTEVF. The CDR3 as a whole reads CTCSATGGGTEVFF. The full variable domain, rest sourced from reference TRBV1 and TRBJ1-1, is VTLLEQNPRWRLVPRGQAVNLRCILKNSQYPWMSWYQQDLQKQLQWLFTLRSPGDKEVKSLPGADYLATRVTDTELRLQVANMSQGRTLYCTCSATGGGTEVFFGKGTRLTVV.

As to this clone: Genes and germline are mouse. The read finishes 1 residue shy of the CDR3 end, and the germline J gene is used to complete it. The V gene is TRBV1, the J gene TRBJ1-1; a possible D gene is TRBD1 (5 bases). The CDR3 runs 12 residues. Germline V gives CDR1 NSQYPW, CDR2 LRSPGD (reference sequence). Between the trimmed V and J ends, which lost 3 bases and 7 bases, there was a span of 9 bases. The CDR3 is CTCSARREEVFF. CDR3 DNA, as far as it was read: TGCACCTGCAGTGCCCGCAGGGAAGAAGTCTTC.

This clone has a handful of counts. The genes and germline here are from mouse. The CDR3 end lies 1 residue beyond the end of the read and is filled in from the germline J gene. Other nucleotide sequences from this sample produce the same CDR3. This chain uses TRBV17 with TRBJ2-7; 11 bases align to TRBD2. From germline, CDR1 is MNHDT and CDR2 YYDKIL. The length of the CDR3 is 14 residues. The V segment lost 5 bases and the J segment 4 bases; nucleotides outside the gene matches: 4. The CDR3 spells CASSSGTGGYEQYF. The CDR3 DNA, read in part, is TGTGCTAGCAGTTCCGGGACTGGGGGATATGAACAGTAC.

Of note for this clone: Here the gene names and germline are mouse. Read sequence stops 1 residue before the CDR3 end, and the germline J gene provides the missing end. V gene TRBV14 combines with J gene TRBJ2-5; the match to TRBD2 covers 8 bases. Germline V lookup: CDR1 SGHDT, CDR2 FRDEAV. The CDR3 spans 14 residues. With V trimmed by 2 bases and J by 6 bases, 5 bases remained unmatched. The part of the CDR3 DNA that was read is TGTGCCAGCAGTTTGGGGGGGGCGCGGGACACCCAGTAC. It specifies CASSLGGARDTQY. The whole CDR3 reads CASSLGGARDTQYF.

This clone has only a few counts. Gene names denote mouse genes. The observed sequence ends 1 residue before the CDR3 terminus, with the missing tail filled in from the germline J gene. V gene TRBV19 combines with J gene TRBJ1-4, with a weak D call TRBD1 (6 bases). CDR1 and CDR2 (germline): FNHDT, SITEND (reference sequence). V shed 2 bases and J shed 1 base, with 9 bases lying between them. The CDR3 is made up of 15 amino acids. CDR3 amino acids: CASSIGTTSNERLFF. CDR3 DNA, as far as it was read: TGTGCCAGCAGTATCGGGACAACTTCCAACGAAAGATTATTT.

Details on this clone: Germline and genes: mouse. From the germline J gene comes the end of the CDR3, since the read stops 1 residue before it. This sequence joins TRBV13-2 and TRBJ2-2; 9 nucleotides match TRBD2. This CDR3 is built from 15 residues. The trim removed 5 bases at V and 0 bases at J, leaving 2 bases unmatched. Germline values: CDR1 NNHNN, CDR2 SYGAGS (reference sequence). The CDR3 sequence is CASGGLGTNTGQLYF. The sequenced part of the CDR3 DNA is TGTGCCAGCGGGGGACTGGGAACAAACACCGGGCAGCTCTAC.

As to this clone: Mouse gene names and germline throughout. With the read ending 1 residue before the CDR3 end, the germline J gene is used to fill in that end. The genes are TRBV1 and TRBJ2-4, with D tentatively TRBD2 (6 bases). Trimming pared 1 base from V and 3 bases from J, leaving 8 bases between. The CDR3 loop spans 14 amino acids. The germline gives CDR1 NSQYPW, CDR2 LRSPGD (reference sequence). The part of the CDR3 DNA that was read is TGCACCTGCAGTGCAGCCGGGGGGCAAAACACCTTGTAC. It translates to CTCSAAGGQNTLY. The CDR3 reads in full as CTCSAAGGQNTLYF.

This clone has a handful of counts. Mouse gene names apply. The CDR3 end is not reached by the read, which stops 1 residue before it; the germline J gene fills it in. The genes are TRBV2 and TRBJ2-7, with 11 bases identical to TRBD2. Germline V gives CDR1 LGHNA, CDR2 YSYQKL. V gave up 0 bases and J gave up 2 bases; unmatched junction bases: 3. CDR3 length: 16 amino acids. The CDR3 here is CASSQDEGLGAYEQYF. CDR3 bases read: TGTGCCAGCAGCCAAGATGAGGGACTGGGGGCCTATGAACAGTAC.

Notes on this clone: Here the gene names and germline are mouse. The CDR3 extends 1 residue past the end of the read, so its final part is completed from the germline J gene. The V gene is TRBV13-2, the J gene TRBJ2-3; 13 bases align to TRBD2. Germline V gene data show CDR1 as NNHNN and CDR2 as SYGAGS (reference sequence). Trimming at V came to 0 bases and at J to 1 base, leaving 2 bases not matched to a gene. The CDR3 covers 17 residues. The CDR3 DNA, read in part, is TGTGCCAGCGGTGATGGGACTGGGGGGGCGGGTGCAGAAACGCTGTAT. Translation gives CASGDGTGGAGAETLY. The complete CDR3 protein is CASGDGTGGAGAETLYF.

A single count supports this clone. Genes here carry mouse names. Read sequence stops 1 residue before the CDR3 end, and the germline J gene provides the missing end. The gene calls are TRBV19 and TRBJ1-4; D is unclear. The CDR3 totals 12 residues. The ends were cut back, 2 bases at V and 2 bases at J, with 1 base in the middle. Germline CDR1 and CDR2: FNHDT and SITEND (reference sequence). The sequenced CDR3 bases are TGTGCCAGCAGTATGTCCAACGAAAGATTATTT. Translation gives CASSMSNERLF. The whole CDR3 sequence reads CASSMSNERLFF.

This clone was detected once. The listed genes are named as in mouse. Sequencing ends 1 residue short of the CDR3 end; the germline J gene provides the rest. The chain carries TRBV4 and TRBJ1-3; D is unclear. The CDR3 covers 13 residues. Germline V gene sequence: CDR1 LGHDT, CDR2 YNNKQL (reference sequence). V lost 3 bases, J lost 1 base, and 4 bases lay in between. The CDR3 here is CASSYRSGNTLYF. Partial CDR3 DNA: TGTGCCAGCAGCTATAGGTCTGGAAATACGCTCTAT.

Comment on this clone: Gene names are mouse gene names. The read ends 1 residue before the CDR3 terminus; that terminus is restored from the germline J gene. The chain employs TRBV13-2 and TRBJ2-3, with 10 bases lining up with TRBD2. V was pared by 1 base and J by 3 bases, with 2 bases of the junction left unmatched. Germline V gives CDR1 NNHNN, CDR2 SYGAGS (reference sequence). The CDR3 runs to 15 residues. Incomplete CDR3 DNA: TGTGCCAGCGGTGATCTGGGGGGGCGCGCAGAAACGCTGTAT. This translates into CASGDLGGRAETLY. The whole CDR3 protein reads CASGDLGGRAETLYF.

Comment on this clone: Gene names are mouse gene names. Read data end 1 residue before the CDR3 end; the end is taken from the germline J gene. The chain combines TRBV5 with TRBJ2-5, with 11 nucleotides matching TRBD2. The V gene end was trimmed by 6 bases and the J gene end by 4 bases; junction bases not matched to a gene: 3. The CDR3 contains 14 residues. Germline V gene data show CDR1 as LGHNA and CDR2 as YNLKQL (reference sequence). The CDR3 spells CASSRLGGKDTQYF. The part of the CDR3 DNA that was read is TGTGCCAGCAGTCGACTGGGGGGGAAAGACACCCAGTAC.

This clone was observed a few times. Genes and germline are mouse. The read gets to within 1 residue of the CDR3 end, and the germline J gene fills in the rest. The chain is built from TRBV5 and TRBJ2-7; a weak D match, TRBD1 (6 bases). The V gene's germline CDR1 is LGHNA and CDR2 YNLKQL (reference sequence). V lost 4 bases to trimming and J lost 7 bases, with 14 bases between them. The CDR3 contains 13 residues. Incomplete CDR3 DNA: TGTGCCAGCAGCCCAAGCAGGGGATGGGAACAGTAC. It codes for CASSPSRGWEQY. The complete CDR3 sequence is CASSPSRGWEQYF.

With respect to this clone: The gene symbols are mouse symbols. Sequencing ends 1 residue short of the CDR3 end; the germline J gene provides the rest. The chain couples TRBV5 to TRBJ2-5; no clear D gene. Trimming cost V 0 bases and J 2 bases, with 12 bases left between them. This CDR3 is 16 amino acids long. Germline CDR1 reads LGHNA; CDR2 reads YNLKQL (reference sequence). The CDR3 protein is CASSQDRGKGQDTQYF. The sequenced CDR3 bases are TGTGCCAGCAGCCAAGATCGCGGGAAAGGCCAAGACACCCAGTAC.

Details on this clone: The germline and genes are mouse ones. The read halts 1 residue ahead of the CDR3 end, with the missing end drawn from the germline J gene. This sequence joins TRBV29 and TRBJ1-1; D gene ambiguous. The CDR3 has 13 residues. The germline V and J ends were trimmed by 0 bases and 8 bases, with 10 bases remaining between them. The germline V gene encodes CDR1 MSHET and CDR2 SYDVDS. The part of the CDR3 DNA that was read is TGTGCTAGCAGTTTATCCACAGCCCGGGAAGTCTTC. Protein: CASSLSTAREVF. The entire CDR3 reads CASSLSTAREVFF.

This clone was found a few times. Gene labels here are mouse ones. This chain's CDR3 is CASRTGGSAETLYF. The covered CDR3 bases are TGTGCCAGCAGGACTGGGGGTAGTGCAGAAACGCTGTAT. The chain carries TRBV13-1 and TRBJ2-3, with 9 positions matching TRBD2. Read sequence stops 1 residue before the CDR3 end, and the germline J gene provides the missing end. Germline-derived CDR1 and CDR2 are NSHNY and SYGAGN. V lost 5 bases to trimming and J lost 0 bases; unmatched junction nucleotides: 1. The CDR3 runs 14 residues.

A remark on this clone: These gene names are mouse names. Read sequence stops 1 residue before the CDR3 end, and the germline J gene provides the missing end. The rearrangement uses TRBV4 and TRBJ1-3; D uncertain. Germline loops: CDR1 LGHDT, CDR2 YNNKQL (reference sequence). CDR3 length equals 12 residues. Deletions cut 3 bases from V and 3 bases from J, with 3 bases between. The CDR3 spells CASSYVGNTLYF. CDR3 DNA, as far as it was read: TGTGCCAGCAGCTACGTTGGAAATACGCTCTAT.

Remarks on this clone: Gene names follow the mouse nomenclature. The sequence runs out 1 residue before the end of the CDR3; the remainder is reconstructed from the germline J gene. V and J are TRBV1 and TRBJ2-1; D ambiguous. V lost 3 bases, J lost 0 bases, and 6 bases lay in between. Germline V CDR1 and CDR2: NSQYPW, LRSPGD (reference sequence). This CDR3 spans 14 amino acids. The part of the CDR3 DNA that was read is TGCACCTGCAGTGCGCTGGATAACTATGCTGAGCAGTTC. Protein sequence: CTCSALDNYAEQF. The CDR3 in its entirety is CTCSALDNYAEQFF.

This clone was found once. Each gene name is a mouse one. The read finishes 1 residue shy of the CDR3 end, and the germline J gene is used to complete it. The rearrangement links TRBV29 to TRBJ2-5, with unresolved D. Trimming cost V 6 bases and J 4 bases, with 5 bases left between them. CDR1 is MSHET and CDR2 is SYDVDS in the germline V gene. The length of the CDR3 is 11 residues. CDR3 protein: CASRTKDTQYF. The CDR3 bases that were read are TGTGCTAGCAGGACAAAAGACACCCAGTAC.

Concerning this clone itself: Gene names follow the mouse nomenclature. The CDR3 end falls 1 residue outside the read, so it is completed with the germline J gene. The chain employs TRBV5 and TRBJ1-1; D is uncertain. Germline CDR1 is LGHNA and CDR2 is YNLKQL (reference sequence). The V end was cut by 2 bases, the J end by 0 bases, with 4 bases between. The CDR3 is 13 amino acids. CDR3 region: CASSQRQNTEVFF. The part of the CDR3 DNA that was read is TGTGCCAGCAGCCAAAGACAGAACACAGAAGTCTTC.